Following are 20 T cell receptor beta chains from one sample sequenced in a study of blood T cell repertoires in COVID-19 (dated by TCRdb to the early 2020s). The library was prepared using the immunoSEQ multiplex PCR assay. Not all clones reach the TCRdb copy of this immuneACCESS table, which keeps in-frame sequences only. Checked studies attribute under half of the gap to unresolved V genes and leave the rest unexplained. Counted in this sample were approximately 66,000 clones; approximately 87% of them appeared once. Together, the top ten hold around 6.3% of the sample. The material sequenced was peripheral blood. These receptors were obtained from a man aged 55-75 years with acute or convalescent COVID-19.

CDR3 in DNA: TGCGCCAGCAGCTTCATGGCCGGGTTTGATCGTGGCTACACCTTC. It yields the protein CASSFMAGFDRGYTF. The chain recombines TRBV5-1 with TRBJ1-2; D call uncertain. This CDR3 spans 15 amino acids. Germline V gives CDR1 SGHRS, CDR2 YFSETQ. The V end was cut by 2 bases, the J end by 7 bases, with 18 bases between. Full variable domain (outside the CDR3, taken from reference TRBV5-1 and TRBJ1-2): KAGVTQTPRYLIKTRGQQVTLSCSPISGHRSVSWYQQTPGQGLQFLFEYFSETQRNKGNFPGRFSGRQFSNSRSEMNVSTLELGDSALYLCASSFMAGFDRGYTFGSGTRLTVV.

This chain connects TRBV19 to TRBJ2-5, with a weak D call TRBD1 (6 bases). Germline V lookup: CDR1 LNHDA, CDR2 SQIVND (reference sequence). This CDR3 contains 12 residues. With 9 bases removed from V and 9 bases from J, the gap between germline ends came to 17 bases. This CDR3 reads CASRTPGGAQYF. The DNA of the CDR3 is TGTGCCAGCCGGACGCCTGGGGGCGCCCAGTACTTC. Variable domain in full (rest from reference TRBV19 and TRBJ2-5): DGGITQSPKYLFRKEGQNVTLSCEQNLNHDAMYWYRQDPGQGLRLIYYSQIVNDFQKGDIAEGYSVSREKKESFPLTVTSAQKNPTAFYLCASRTPGGAQYFGPGTRLLVL.

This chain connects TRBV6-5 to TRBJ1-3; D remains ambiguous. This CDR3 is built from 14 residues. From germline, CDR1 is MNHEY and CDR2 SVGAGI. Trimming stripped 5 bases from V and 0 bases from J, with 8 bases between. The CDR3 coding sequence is TGTGCCAGCAGTACGGGGATCTCTGGAAACACCATATATTTT. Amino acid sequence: CASSTGISGNTIYF.

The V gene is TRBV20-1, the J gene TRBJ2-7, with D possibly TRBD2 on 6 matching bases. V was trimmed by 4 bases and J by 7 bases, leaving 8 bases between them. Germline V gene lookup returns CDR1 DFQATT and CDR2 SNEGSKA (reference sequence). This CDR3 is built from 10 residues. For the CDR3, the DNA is TGCAGTGCTACTAGCGCTGAGCAGTACTTC. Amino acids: CSATSAEQYF.

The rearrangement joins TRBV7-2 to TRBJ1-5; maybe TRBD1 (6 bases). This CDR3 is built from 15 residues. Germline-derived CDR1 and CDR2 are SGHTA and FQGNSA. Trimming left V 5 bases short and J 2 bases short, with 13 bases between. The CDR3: CASSPDSSGNQPQHF. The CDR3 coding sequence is TGTGCCAGCAGCCCGGACAGCTCGGGCAATCAGCCCCAGCATTTT.

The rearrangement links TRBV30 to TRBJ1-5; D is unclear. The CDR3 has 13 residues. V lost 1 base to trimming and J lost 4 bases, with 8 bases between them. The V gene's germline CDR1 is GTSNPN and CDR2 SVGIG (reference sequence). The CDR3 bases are TGTGCCTGGAGTGCATTCGGGAATCAGCCCCAGCATTTT. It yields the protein CAWSAFGNQPQHF.

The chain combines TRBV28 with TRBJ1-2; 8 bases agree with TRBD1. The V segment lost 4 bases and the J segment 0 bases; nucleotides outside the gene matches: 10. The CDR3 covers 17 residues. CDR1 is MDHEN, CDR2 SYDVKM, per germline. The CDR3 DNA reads TGTGCCAGCAGTTCGGTGGGCAGGGGGCTTTCTAACTATGGCTACACCTTC. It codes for CASSSVGRGLSNYGYTF.

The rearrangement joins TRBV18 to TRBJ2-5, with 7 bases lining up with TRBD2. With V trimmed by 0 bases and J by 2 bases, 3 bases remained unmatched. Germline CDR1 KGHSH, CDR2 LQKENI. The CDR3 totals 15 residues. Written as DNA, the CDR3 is TGTGCCAGCTCACCACCATGGGGGGGACAAGAGACCCAGTACTTC. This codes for CASSPPWGGQETQYF.

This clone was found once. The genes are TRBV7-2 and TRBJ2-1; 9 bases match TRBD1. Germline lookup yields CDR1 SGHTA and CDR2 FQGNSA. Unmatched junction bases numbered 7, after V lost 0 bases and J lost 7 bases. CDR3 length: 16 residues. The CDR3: CASSLAIGTGLNEQFF. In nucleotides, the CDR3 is TGTGCCAGCAGCTTAGCAATCGGGACAGGGTTAAATGAGCAGTTCTTC.

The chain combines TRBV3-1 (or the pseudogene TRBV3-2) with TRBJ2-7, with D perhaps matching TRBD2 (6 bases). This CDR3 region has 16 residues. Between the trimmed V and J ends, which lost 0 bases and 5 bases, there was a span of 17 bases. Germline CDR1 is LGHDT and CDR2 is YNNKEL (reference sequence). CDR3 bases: TGTGCCAGCAGCCAAGAGGCACTAGCCTTCCGCAACGAGCAGTACTTC. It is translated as CASSQEALAFRNEQYF.

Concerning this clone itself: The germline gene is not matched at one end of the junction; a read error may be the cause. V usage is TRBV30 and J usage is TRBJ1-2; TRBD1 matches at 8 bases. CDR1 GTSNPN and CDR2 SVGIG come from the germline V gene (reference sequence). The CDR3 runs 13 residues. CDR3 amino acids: CAWRDGTGQGTAF. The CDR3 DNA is TGTGCCTGGAGGGACGGTACCGGACAGGGTACCGCCTTC.

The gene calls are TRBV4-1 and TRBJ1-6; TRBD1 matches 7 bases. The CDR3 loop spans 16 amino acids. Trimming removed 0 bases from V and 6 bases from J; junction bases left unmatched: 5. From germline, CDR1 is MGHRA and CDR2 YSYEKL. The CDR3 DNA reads TGCGCCAGCAGCCAAGATGAGACAGGGAGTAATTCACCCCTCCACTTT. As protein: CASSQDETGSNSPLHF.

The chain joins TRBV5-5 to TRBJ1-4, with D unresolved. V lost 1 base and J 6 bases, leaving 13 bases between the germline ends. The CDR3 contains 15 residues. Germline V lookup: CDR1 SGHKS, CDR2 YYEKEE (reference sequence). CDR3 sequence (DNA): TGTGCCAGCAGCTTGCGCGAACTCGGGGATGAAAAACTGTTTTTT. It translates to CASSLRELGDEKLFF.

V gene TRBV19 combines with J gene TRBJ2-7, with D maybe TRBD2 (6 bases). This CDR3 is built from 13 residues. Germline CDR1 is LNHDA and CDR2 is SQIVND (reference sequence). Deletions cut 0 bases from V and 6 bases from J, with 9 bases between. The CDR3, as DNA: TGTGCCAGTAGTATAGATACGGGAGCCGAGCAGTACTTC. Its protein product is CASSIDTGAEQYF.

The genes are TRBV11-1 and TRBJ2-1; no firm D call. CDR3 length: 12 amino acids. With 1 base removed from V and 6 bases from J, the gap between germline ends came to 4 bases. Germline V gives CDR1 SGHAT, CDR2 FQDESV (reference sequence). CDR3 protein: CASSLVLNEQFF. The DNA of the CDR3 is TGTGCCAGCAGCTTAGTTCTCAATGAGCAGTTCTTC.

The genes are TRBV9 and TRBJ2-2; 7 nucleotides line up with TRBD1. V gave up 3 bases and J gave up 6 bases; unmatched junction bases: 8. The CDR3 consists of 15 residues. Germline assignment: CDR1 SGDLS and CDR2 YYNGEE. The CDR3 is CASSAGTVLPGELFF. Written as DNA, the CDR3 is TGTGCCAGCAGCGCGGGGACAGTCCTCCCCGGGGAGCTGTTTTTT. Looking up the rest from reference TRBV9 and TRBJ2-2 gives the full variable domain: DSGVTQTPKHLITATGQRVTLRCSPRSGDLSVYWYQQSLDQGLQFLIQYYNGEERAKGNILERFSAQQFPDLHSELNLSSLELGDSALYFCASSAGTVLPGELFFGEGSRLTVL.

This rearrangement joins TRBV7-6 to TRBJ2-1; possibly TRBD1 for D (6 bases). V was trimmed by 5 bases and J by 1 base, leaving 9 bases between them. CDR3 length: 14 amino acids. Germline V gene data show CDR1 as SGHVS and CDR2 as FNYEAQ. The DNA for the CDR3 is TGTGCCAGCAGCATACAGGGTTCCTACAATGAGCAGTTCTTC. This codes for CASSIQGSYNEQFF.

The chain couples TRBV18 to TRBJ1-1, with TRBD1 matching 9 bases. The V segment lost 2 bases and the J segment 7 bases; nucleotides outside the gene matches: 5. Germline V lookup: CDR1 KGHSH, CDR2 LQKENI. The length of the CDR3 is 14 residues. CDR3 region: CASSPDRGVIEAFF. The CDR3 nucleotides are TGTGCCAGCTCACCAGACAGGGGGGTCATTGAAGCTTTCTTT.

The CDR3 nucleotides are TGTGCCAGCAGCGCACGGCAGGCGAATTCACCCCTCCACTTT. Protein product: CASSARQANSPLHF. The chain employs TRBV6-5 and TRBJ1-6; D is unresolved. CDR1 is MNHEY and CDR2 is SVGAGI in the germline V gene. The V end was cut by 6 bases, the J end by 7 bases, with 13 bases between. CDR3 length: 14 residues.

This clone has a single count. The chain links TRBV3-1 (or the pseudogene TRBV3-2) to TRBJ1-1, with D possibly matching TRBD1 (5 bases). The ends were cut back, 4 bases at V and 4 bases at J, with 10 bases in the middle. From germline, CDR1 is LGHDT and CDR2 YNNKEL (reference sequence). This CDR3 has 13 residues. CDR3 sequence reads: CASSPGGGTEAFF. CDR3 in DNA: TGTGCCAGCAGCCCGGGGGGGGGCACTGAAGCTTTCTTT.